The 22 T cell receptor beta chains below were found in one sample sequenced in a study of CD8 T cells in ankylosing spondylitis. Via MiXCR, TCRdb re-called the 5' RACE reads, giving one row per CDR3 protein. The repertoire includes 250,000 or so distinct CDR3 sequences, more than 20% of them detected once, and about 0.6% sits in the top ten. Source material: blood, either unsorted or a sorted T cell fraction (not recorded which). These receptors originate from a male donor with ankylosing spondylitis or in good health (not recorded which).

This clonotype turned up a few times. The gene calls are TRBV6-1 and TRBJ2-5, with 11 bases identical to TRBD2. The CDR3 has 15 amino acids. Germline V gives CDR1 MNHNS, CDR2 SASEGT. Losses at the gene ends were 3 bases for V and 5 bases for J; bases not matched to a gene: 5. CDR3 in amino acids: CASSDSGGALETQYF. The CDR3 DNA follows: TGTGCCAGCAGTGATAGCGGGGGGGCCTTGGAGACCCAGTACTTC.

The chain is built from TRBV4-1 and TRBJ2-5; 8 positions match TRBD1. J lost 0 bases, V lost 0 bases, and 6 bases had no gene match. The germline V gene encodes CDR1 MGHRA and CDR2 YSYEKL. The CDR3 is made up of 17 amino acids. In DNA, the CDR3 is TGCGCCAGCAGCCAAGACAGGGGGCGCATGGACCAAGAGACCCAGTACTTC. As protein: CASSQDRGRMDQETQYF.

The CDR3 here is CASSVQLVSYEQYF. CDR3 nucleotides: TGTGCCAGCAGTGTCCAATTGGTTTCCTACGAGCAGTACTTC. J is TRBJ2-7 and V is TRBV6-4; D gene unclear. Trimming took 4 bases from V and 1 from J, leaving 11 bases between them. The CDR3 has 14 amino acids. Germline V gene data show CDR1 as MRHNA and CDR2 as SNTAGT.

The table lists this clonotype with many counts. This chain joins TRBV7-8 and TRBJ1-5; 9 bases map to TRBD1. V lost 3 bases to trimming and J lost 7 bases; unmatched junction nucleotides: 7. The germline V gene encodes CDR1 SGHVS and CDR2 FQNEAQ. CDR3 length: 15 residues. This chain's CDR3 is CASSLGQGFGQPQHF. CDR3 nucleotide sequence: TGTGCCAGCAGCTTGGGACAGGGTTTCGGCCAGCCCCAGCATTTT.

This clonotype was observed at least ten times. The V and J genes are TRBV20-1 and TRBJ1-5; D is perhaps TRBD1 (5 bases). V was clipped by 3 bases and J by 3 bases, with 15 bases between them. The germline CDR1 and CDR2 sequences are DFQATT and SNEGSKA (reference sequence). The CDR3 contains 15 residues. CDR3 sequence (DNA): TGCAGTGCTAGCATTATTGGGGGAGCCAATCAGCCCCAGCATTTT. Its protein product is CSASIIGGANQPQHF.

This clonotype has ten or more counts. The chain links TRBV4-2 to TRBJ2-2; D ambiguous. CDR3 size: 15 residues. The germline CDR1 and CDR2 sequences are LGHNA and YNFKEQ. V lost 0 bases and J 8 bases, leaving 13 bases between the germline ends. This CDR3 is CASSQEVNLSGELFF. DNA for the CDR3: TGTGCCAGCAGCCAAGAGGTTAATTTATCAGGGGAGCTGTTTTTT.

This clonotype was seen ten or more times. This chain uses TRBV24-1 with TRBJ2-1, with TRBD1 identical over 10 bases. Looked up from germline, CDR1 is KGHDR and CDR2 is SFDVKD. The CDR3 consists of 16 residues. The J segment lost 2 bases and the V segment lost 4 bases, leaving 4 bases of the junction unmatched. Here the CDR3 DNA reads TGTGCCACCAGTGACAGGACAGGGGGGCCCTACAATGAGCAGTTCTTC. Protein: CATSDRTGGPYNEQFF.

This clonotype was counted only a few times. The V call is TRBV25-1, the J call TRBJ2-7; 14 bases line up with TRBD2. Germline V CDR1 and CDR2: MGHDK, SYGVNS. The CDR3 has 15 amino acids. Trimming took 2 bases from V and 4 from J; bases not matched to a gene: 1. DNA of the CDR3: TGTGCCAGCAGTGAAAGGACTAGCGGGGGGTACGAGCAGTACTTC. It translates to CASSERTSGGYEQYF.

In its sample, this clonotype was seen many times. The genes are TRBV11-2 and TRBJ2-3; D possibly corresponds to TRBD2 (7 bases). Looked up from germline, CDR1 is SGHAT and CDR2 is FQNNGV. The CDR3 has 15 residues. Trimming stripped 3 bases from V and 3 bases from J, with 13 bases between. The DNA of the CDR3 is TGTGCCAGCAGCTTTGGCGGGGGCGCGACAGATACGCAGTATTTT. Its translation: CASSFGGGATDTQYF.

This clonotype was observed many times. This chain uses TRBV20-1 with TRBJ2-1; the match to TRBD2 covers 8 bases. J lost 6 bases, V lost 0 bases, and 7 bases had no gene match. CDR1 and CDR2 from the germline V gene are DFQATT and SNEGSKA (reference sequence). CDR3 size: 15 residues. Here the CDR3 reads CSARDPGTRFNEQFF. CDR3 bases: TGCAGTGCTAGAGATCCTGGGACTAGATTCAATGAGCAGTTCTTC.

The CDR3 coding sequence is TGCGCCAGCAAATATCTAGCGGGGGGCCCAGATACGCAGTATTTT. Protein product: CASKYLAGGPDTQYF. The chain recombines TRBV5-1 with TRBJ2-3, with 11 bases lining up with TRBD2. V was clipped by 6 bases and J by 4 bases; unmatched bases: 7. Germline loops: CDR1 SGHRS, CDR2 YFSETQ. The CDR3 sequence is 15 residues long.

This clonotype was recorded at least ten times. The chain joins TRBV4-1 to TRBJ1-4; tentatively, D is TRBD1 (5 bases). V lost 2 bases and J lost 11, with 12 bases in between. The germline V gene has CDR1 MGHRA and CDR2 YSYEKL. CDR3 length equals 13 residues. The CDR3 DNA sequence: TGCGCCAGCAGCCAATTGTTGGGGGAGAAACTGTTTTTT. Translated, it gives CASSQLLGEKLFF.

This clonotype was counted ten times or more. The J gene is TRBJ1-4, the V gene TRBV12-3 or TRBV12-4, with 8 bases fitting TRBD1. After removal of 7 bases from V and 14 bases from J, the junction contained 9 bases not matched to a gene. The CDR3 consists of 12 residues. CDR3 sequence reads: CASTSPGGRLFF. CDR3 DNA sequence: TGTGCCAGCACAAGCCCAGGGGGCCGTCTGTTTTTT.

This chain links TRBV12-3 or TRBV12-4 with TRBJ2-3; weak D call: TRBD1 (8 bases). V lost 7 bases, J lost 1 base, and 15 bases lay in between. The CDR3 covers 15 residues. The CDR3 protein is CASNKRDRRTDTQYF. The CDR3 DNA follows: TGTGCCAGCAACAAGCGGGACAGGCGCACAGATACGCAGTATTTT.

This clonotype was detected ten times or more. V gene TRBV20-1 combines with J gene TRBJ1-2, with 9 nucleotides matching TRBD1. CDR1 and CDR2 (germline): DFQATT, SNEGSKA (reference sequence). V was pared by 1 base and J by 4 bases, with 10 bases of the junction left unmatched. CDR3 size: 16 residues. The CDR3 sequence is CSARAGKTGGAYGYTF. In nucleotides, the CDR3 is TGCAGTGCTAGAGCTGGGAAGACAGGGGGGGCCTATGGCTACACCTTC.

The rearrangement links TRBV29-1 to TRBJ2-3, with D maybe TRBD2 (6 bases). Germline lookup yields CDR1 SQVTM and CDR2 ANQGSEA. The ends were cut back, 4 bases at V and 2 bases at J, with 10 bases in the middle. The CDR3 is 13 amino acids. The CDR3 sequence is CSVGGAYTDTQYF. CDR3 DNA: TGCAGCGTTGGCGGGGCGTACACAGATACGCAGTATTTT.

The chain employs TRBV7-2 and TRBJ2-3; D unclear. The germline gives CDR1 SGHTA, CDR2 FQGNSA. Trimming took off 0 bases at V and 0 bases at J, with 4 bases between the two ends. The CDR3 sequence is 14 residues long. The CDR3 DNA reads as TGTGCCAGCAGCTTAGCCGTCAGCACAGATACGCAGTATTTT. The encoded protein is CASSLAVSTDTQYF. The variable domain in full, with the rest retrieved from reference TRBV7-2 and TRBJ2-3, is GAGVSQSPSNKVTEKGKDVELRCDPISGHTALYWYRQSLGQGLEFLIYFQGNSAPDKSGLPSDRFSAERTGGSVSTLTIQRTQQEDSAVYLCASSLAVSTDTQYFGPGTRLTVL.

Here the CDR3 reads CSAPGTANNEQFF. DNA for the CDR3: TGCAGTGCTCCCGGGACAGCGAACAATGAGCAGTTCTTC. The V gene is TRBV20-1, the J gene TRBJ2-1; 7 bases are a match to TRBD1. Germline V CDR1 and CDR2: DFQATT, SNEGSKA (reference sequence). With 5 bases clipped from V and 5 bases from J, the junction kept 6 bases outside the gene matches. This CDR3 is built from 13 residues.

This clonotype was found many times. V and J are TRBV12-3 or TRBV12-4 and TRBJ2-7, with TRBD1 identical over 8 bases. The CDR3 extends over 14 amino acids. Losses at the gene ends were 7 bases for V and 3 bases for J; bases not matched to a gene: 8. CDR3 amino acids: CASTRDRTHYEQYF. The CDR3 DNA is TGTGCCAGCACCCGGGACAGGACCCACTACGAGCAGTACTTC.

This clonotype showed up just a few times. V is TRBV12-3 or TRBV12-4 and J is TRBJ2-7; D gene unclear. V was cut by 6 bases and J by 3 bases, with 12 bases left in between. The CDR3 length is 13 residues. CDR3 sequence reads: CASRHSVYYEQYF. The DNA for the CDR3 is TGTGCCAGCAGGCATAGTGTATACTACGAGCAGTACTTC.

The genes are TRBV27 and TRBJ2-3; D might be TRBD1 or TRBD2, each matching 5 bases. Deletions cut 5 bases from V and 10 bases from J, with 13 bases between. This CDR3 contains 12 residues. Looked up from germline, CDR1 is MNHEY and CDR2 is SMNVEV (reference sequence). As DNA, the CDR3 is TGTGCCAGCAGTCCCCGGGGCTCTGCGCAGTATTTT. This encodes CASSPRGSAQYF.

The rearrangement links TRBV28 to TRBJ2-7; the D is unclear. From germline, CDR1 is MDHEN and CDR2 SYDVKM. The V and J ends lost 8 bases and 3 bases respectively, with 5 bases between them. There are 10 residues in the CDR3. CDR3 residues: CASGIYEQYF. The CDR3 DNA sequence: TGTGCCAGCGGAATCTACGAGCAGTACTTC. The full variable domain, completed using reference TRBV28 and TRBJ2-7, is DVKVTQSSRYLVKRTGEKVFLECVQDMDHENMFWYRQDPGLGLRLIYFSYDVKMKEKGDIPEGYSVSREKKERFSLILESASTNQTSMYLCASGIYEQYFGPGTRLTVT.